The present entry profiles one TCR beta chain with its context. Its specificity is not known. The source of the sample is a study of early T cells in non-severe SARS-CoV-2 infection. The study's findings and limits: Clonotype matching in VDJdb favored anti-spike CD8 responses and did not capture private and CD4 specificities.

From germline, CDR1 is ENHRY and CDR2 SYGVKD. The CDR3 sequence is 13 residues long. Trimming shortened V by 3 bases and J by 4 bases, and 9 bases separated the two germline ends. One entry per CDR3 protein results from TCRdb running MiXCR on the 5' RACE reads. The profile shows about 60,000 distinct CDR3 sequences, roughly 18% of them singletons. The input for sequencing was whole blood, taken at baseline. The chain is built from TRBV10-3 and TRBJ1-2; D remains ambiguous. The sequence was collected from an adult who was a healthcare worker with PCR-confirmed SARS-CoV-2 infection or an uninfected control (not recorded which). The CDR3: CAISDQVLYGYTF. CDR3 DNA sequence: TGTGCCATCAGTGACCAGGTCCTCTATGGCTACACCTTC.